This T cell receptor (beta chain) was recorded in a study of shared clonotypes between healthy human individuals. The study, taken as a whole, reports: Only blood was sampled; tissue repertoires likely differ.

Assay execution took place at the deep level. Assay used: immunoSEQ multiplex PCR; TCRdb lists only in-frame clones, some missing. This sample has 700,000 or so clones, with about 78% found just once. Comment on this clone: The antigen remains undetermined.

The TCR comes from a woman younger than 45 in good health. Source material: memory CD4+ T cells sorted from blood. Subset noted: CD45RA-negative fraction.

The CDR3 nucleotides read TGTGCCAGCAGTCAAACCCCCTACACAGATACGCAGTATTTT. This encodes CASSQTPYTDTQYF. The V and J genes are TRBV5-5 and TRBJ2-3; unclear D gene. V was clipped by 5 bases and J by 2 bases, with 12 bases between them. CDR3 size: 14 residues. Germline CDR1 is SGHKS and CDR2 is YYEKEE (reference sequence).